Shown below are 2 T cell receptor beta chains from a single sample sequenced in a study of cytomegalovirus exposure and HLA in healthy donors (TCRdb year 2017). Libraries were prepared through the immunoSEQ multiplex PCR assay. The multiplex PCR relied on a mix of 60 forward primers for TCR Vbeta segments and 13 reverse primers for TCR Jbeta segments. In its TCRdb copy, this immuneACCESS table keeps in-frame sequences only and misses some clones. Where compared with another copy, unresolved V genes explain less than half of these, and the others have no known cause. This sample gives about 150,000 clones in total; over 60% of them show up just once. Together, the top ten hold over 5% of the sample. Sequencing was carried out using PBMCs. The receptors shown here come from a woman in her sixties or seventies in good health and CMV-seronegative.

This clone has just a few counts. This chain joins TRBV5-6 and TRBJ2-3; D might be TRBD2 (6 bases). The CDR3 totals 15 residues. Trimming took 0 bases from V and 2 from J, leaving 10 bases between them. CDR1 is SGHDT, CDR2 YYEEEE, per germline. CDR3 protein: CASSLEAGFTDTQYF. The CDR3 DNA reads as TGTGCCAGCAGCTTGGAGGCGGGGTTCACAGATACGCAGTATTTT.

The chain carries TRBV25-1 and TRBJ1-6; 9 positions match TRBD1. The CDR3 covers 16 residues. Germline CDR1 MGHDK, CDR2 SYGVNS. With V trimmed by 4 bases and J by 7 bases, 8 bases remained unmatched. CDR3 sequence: CASSGKTGGFNSPLHF. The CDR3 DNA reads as TGTGCCAGCAGTGGGAAGACAGGGGGTTTCAATTCACCCCTCCACTTT.